The T cell receptor (beta chain) under discussion was sequenced for a study of T-cell reconstitution after alpha-beta-depleted transplantation in children. The CDR3 consists of 15 residues. The V end lost 2 bases, the J end lost 0 bases, and 8 bases lay between the germline ends. Molecular barcoding with unique molecular identifiers was used for the TCRbeta library. One entry per CDR3 protein, called by TCRdb with MiXCR from the PCR reads. The sample lists about 610,000 distinct CDR3 sequences, about 10% occurring once. This clonotype was observed a handful of times. Specimen: PBMCs from the stem cell graft donor, collected from the stem cell graft. The chain is built from TRBV12-3 or TRBV12-4 and TRBJ1-5; the D is unclear. The sequence was collected from a human donor who donated a stem cell graft to a child with acute myeloid leukemia. The CDR3 nucleotides are TGTGCCAGCAGTTTAAGTGGGAATAGCAATCAGCCCCAGCATTTT. This sequence encodes CASSLSGNSNQPQHF.